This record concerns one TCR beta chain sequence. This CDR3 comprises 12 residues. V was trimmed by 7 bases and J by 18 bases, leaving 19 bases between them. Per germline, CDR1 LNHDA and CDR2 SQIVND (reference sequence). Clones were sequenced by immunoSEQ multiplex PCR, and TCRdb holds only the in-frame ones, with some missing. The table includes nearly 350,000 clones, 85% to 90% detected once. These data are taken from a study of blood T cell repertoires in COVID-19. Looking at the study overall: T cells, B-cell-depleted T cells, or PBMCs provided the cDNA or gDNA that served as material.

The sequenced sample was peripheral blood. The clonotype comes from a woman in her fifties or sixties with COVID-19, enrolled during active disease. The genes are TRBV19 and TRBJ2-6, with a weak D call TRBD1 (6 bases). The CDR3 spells CASNLIGSGQTF. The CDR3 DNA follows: TGTGCCAGTAACCTAATCGGCTCGGGACAGACTTTC.